One sample yielded the 14 T cell receptor beta chains listed below, sequenced in a study of T cells after yellow fever vaccination. In TCRdb, the 5' RACE reads were re-called with MiXCR into one record per CDR3 protein. The sample has under 200,000 distinct CDR3 sequences; almost 7% are singletons. Material: CD4+ T cells sorted from PBMCs, obtained less than 6 days after the first yellow fever vaccination. These receptors originate from a young man who received the YFV17D yellow fever vaccine.

The rearrangement joins TRBV7-2 to TRBJ1-2; D unresolved. The CDR3 spans 15 residues. V was shortened by 5 bases and J by 0 bases, with 13 bases between the two germline ends. Per germline, CDR1 SGHTA and CDR2 FQGNSA. The CDR3 DNA sequence: TGTGCCAGCAGCCTCTCACCAGTTTCTAACTATGGCTACACCTTC. This encodes CASSLSPVSNYGYTF.

Ten or more counts support this clonotype. The chain employs TRBV24-1 and TRBJ2-3, with D possibly being TRBD2 (5 bases). V was pared by 4 bases and J by 6 bases, with 16 bases between. CDR3 length: 15 amino acids. Per the germline V gene, CDR1 is KGHDR and CDR2 is SFDVKD. The CDR3 sequence is CATSDPRGVPDTQYF. Written as DNA, the CDR3 is TGTGCCACCAGTGACCCTCGGGGAGTGCCCGATACGCAGTATTTT.

Comment on this clonotype: One end of the junction fails to match germline, which may point to a read error. This chain connects TRBV11-1 to TRBJ1-1; D call uncertain. Germline CDR1 and CDR2: SGHAT and FQDESV (reference sequence). This CDR3 is built from 12 residues. The CDR3 loop is CAISLREGRAFF. CDR3 sequence (DNA): TGTGCCATCAGCTTAAGGGAGGGTAGGGCTTTCTTT.

The rearrangement links TRBV4-2 to TRBJ1-2, with TRBD1 matching over 7 bases. This CDR3 region has 20 residues. J lost 8 bases, V lost 0 bases, and 24 bases had no gene match. The germline CDR1 and CDR2 sequences are LGHNA and YNFKEQ. Written as DNA, the CDR3 is TGTGCCAGCAGCCAAGAATCATCAAGGGCAGGGGGATTTAGCTTCTACGGCTACACCTTC. Translation: CASSQESSRAGGFSFYGYTF.

This clonotype was recorded a few times. The V and J genes are TRBV5-1 and TRBJ1-1, with D possibly being TRBD1 (6 bases). CDR1 SGHRS and CDR2 YFSETQ come from the germline V gene. The V end lost 6 bases, the J end lost 1 base, and 16 bases lay between the germline ends. The length of the CDR3 is 15 residues. CDR3 protein: CASTRGGGENTEAFF. The CDR3 DNA reads as TGCGCCAGCACCCGCGGGGGGGGCGAGAACACTGAAGCTTTCTTT.

In its sample, this clonotype was seen many times. The V gene is TRBV30, the J gene TRBJ1-1; TRBD1 agrees at 7 bases. CDR3 length: 12 amino acids. Trimming removed 2 bases from V and 6 bases from J; junction bases left unmatched: 3. Germline V CDR1 and CDR2: GTSNPN, SVGIG (reference sequence). The CDR3 region is CAWSWDRPEAFF. In nucleotides, the CDR3 is TGTGCCTGGAGTTGGGACAGACCTGAAGCTTTCTTT.

The chain uses TRBV20-1 and TRBJ2-7; D is unresolved. Looked up from germline, CDR1 is DFQATT and CDR2 is SNEGSKA (reference sequence). Trimming removed 4 bases at V and 9 bases at J, with 28 bases between. The CDR3 consists of 16 residues. Written as DNA, the CDR3 is TGCAGTGCTAATGTTCTCGACGAGACTCCCGGCTATCGGCAGTACTTC. Its translation: CSANVLDETPGYRQYF.

This clonotype was counted many times. J is TRBJ2-2 and V is TRBV10-3; 8 bases fit TRBD1. Germline CDR1 reads ENHRY; CDR2 reads SYGVKD. The CDR3 covers 15 residues. Unmatched junction bases numbered 11, after V lost 10 bases and J lost 4 bases. Written as DNA, the CDR3 is TGTGCCACCGTGCCAGGGGGCGCGTTCACCGGGGAGCTGTTTTTT. It specifies CATVPGGAFTGELFF.

This chain connects TRBV12-3 or TRBV12-4 to TRBJ2-7; 10 bases agree with TRBD2. The CDR3 covers 15 residues. After removal of 1 base from V and 4 bases from J, the junction contained 4 bases not matched to a gene. The DNA for the CDR3 is TGTGCCAGCAGTTTAGGACTAGCGGGTGGGTACGAGCAGTACTTC. Translated: CASSLGLAGGYEQYF.

V usage is TRBV5-1 and J usage is TRBJ2-5; 8 nucleotides agree with TRBD1. J gave up 2 bases and V 1 base, and 7 bases lay outside the gene matches. CDR1 SGHRS and CDR2 YFSETQ come from the germline V gene. The CDR3 runs 16 residues. Written as DNA, the CDR3 is TGCGCCAGCAGCTTGCCCCCCAGGGGGCGGCAAGAGACCCAGTACTTC. Translation: CASSLPPRGRQETQYF.

This clonotype has more than one count but fewer than ten. The J gene is TRBJ1-1, the V gene TRBV21-1; the table's D call, TRBD1, was not checked against the DNA. TRBV21-1 is tagged as a pseudogene. The CDR3 runs 14 residues. The CDR3 here is CASSASRGLTEAFF. For the CDR3, the DNA is TGTGCCAGCAGCGCGTCCAGGGGCCTCACTGAAGCTTTCTTT.

This clonotype was picked up a small number of times. This chain connects TRBV29-1 to TRBJ2-1; 9 positions match TRBD1. J lost 2 bases, V lost 5 bases, and 7 bases had no gene match. This CDR3 region has 15 residues. CDR1 and CDR2 from the germline V gene are SQVTM and ANQGSEA. CDR3 sequence (DNA): TGCAGCGTTACTTCGGGACAGGGTGCCTACAATGAGCAGTTCTTC. This gives the protein CSVTSGQGAYNEQFF.

This clonotype was observed many times. The chain joins TRBV5-1 to TRBJ2-3; D remains unclear. CDR1 is SGHRS, CDR2 YFSETQ, per germline. The length of the CDR3 is 15 residues. V shed 4 bases and J shed 4 bases, with 16 bases lying between them. The CDR3 DNA follows: TGCGCCAGCAGCGCCTCGGGTATTGGGCCAGATACGCAGTATTTT. Protein: CASSASGIGPDTQYF.

This clonotype was found a few times. The gene calls are TRBV4-3 and TRBJ1-6, with D uncertain. There are 16 residues in the CDR3. The germline V gene encodes CDR1 LGHNA and CDR2 YSLEER. V lost 5 bases, J lost 0 bases, and 11 bases lay in between. The CDR3 loop is CASSDDRSSYNSPLHF. DNA for the CDR3: TGCGCCAGCAGCGACGACCGGAGCTCCTATAATTCACCCCTCCACTTT.